The 3 T cell receptor beta chains given below trace back to one sample, sequenced in a study of human thymus T cells. TCRdb's copy holds only in-frame clones and misses some; the assay was immunoSEQ multiplex PCR. The sample consists of 54,000 or so clones, approximately 95% of them appearing once. The sample taken for sequencing was blood. The receptors derive from a boy younger than two with a congenital heart defect but otherwise immunologically healthy.

The chain links TRBV7-9 to TRBJ2-5; 10 bases line up with TRBD1. This CDR3 contains 15 residues. With V trimmed by 4 bases and J by 5 bases, 7 bases remained unmatched. Germline loops: CDR1 SEHNR, CDR2 FQNEAQ (reference sequence). Here the CDR3 reads CASSSRDRGWETQYF. Written as DNA, the CDR3 is TGTGCCAGCAGCTCTCGGGACAGGGGCTGGGAGACCCAGTACTTC.

This clone was seen only once. V is TRBV14 and J is TRBJ2-7; D tentatively reads TRBD1 or TRBD2 (5 bases each). V gave up 4 bases and J gave up 4 bases, with 17 bases separating them. Per germline, CDR1 SGHDN and CDR2 FVKESK. The CDR3 extends over 15 amino acids. The DNA for the CDR3 is TGTGCCAGCAGCCCGTCTGGTCGGGACCCTTACGAGCAGTACTTC. It is translated as CASSPSGRDPYEQYF.

The gene calls are TRBV20-1 and TRBJ2-3; D call uncertain. V was pared by 3 bases and J by 4 bases, with 2 bases between. Germline values: CDR1 DFQATT, CDR2 SNEGSKA (reference sequence). The CDR3 has 10 residues. The CDR3 spells CSARSDTQYF. CDR3 in DNA: TGCAGTGCTAGGTCAGATACGCAGTATTTT.